This T cell receptor beta chain emerged from a study of shared clonotypes between healthy human individuals. The ends were cut back, 4 bases at V and 2 bases at J, with 12 bases in the middle. There are 14 residues in the CDR3. From germline, CDR1 is MGHRA and CDR2 YSYEKL. Sequenced by immunoSEQ multiplex PCR; TCRdb stores in-frame clones only, minus some. The sample holds approximately 2,300,000 clones, 80% to 95% seen once. Sample: naive CD4+ T cells from PBMCs. Specified subset: CD45RA+ positively selected. The sequence derives from a young man in good health. Some clones in this sample may be carry-over from other donors' samples. The V gene is TRBV4-1, the J gene TRBJ2-7; D is unclear. The CDR3 nucleotides are TGCGCCAGCAGCCGGCTTCCAACCACCTACGAGCAGTACTTC. Translation: CASSRLPTTYEQYF.